The entry below gives a single T cell receptor beta chain sequence along with its context. This CDR3 spans 12 amino acids. Trimming cost V 5 bases and J 6 bases, with 8 bases left between them. CDR1 and CDR2 from the germline V gene are MDHEN and SYDVKM. With a J-beta primer mix and a sample-barcoded 5' primer, a second PCR ran 7 to 11 cycles. TCRdb reanalysed the 5' RACE reads using MiXCR and keeps one entry per CDR3 protein. Among hundreds of thousands of distinct CDR3 sequences listed, 32% were seen once. This specimen belongs to a study of blood T cells in healthy people across ages. Sequenced input: blood. This chain joins TRBV28 and TRBJ2-1; D ambiguous. The TCR sequence derives from a woman over 75 in good health. CDR3 amino acids: CASSADRNEQFF. As DNA, the CDR3 is TGTGCCAGCAGTGCGGACCGCAATGAGCAGTTCTTC.